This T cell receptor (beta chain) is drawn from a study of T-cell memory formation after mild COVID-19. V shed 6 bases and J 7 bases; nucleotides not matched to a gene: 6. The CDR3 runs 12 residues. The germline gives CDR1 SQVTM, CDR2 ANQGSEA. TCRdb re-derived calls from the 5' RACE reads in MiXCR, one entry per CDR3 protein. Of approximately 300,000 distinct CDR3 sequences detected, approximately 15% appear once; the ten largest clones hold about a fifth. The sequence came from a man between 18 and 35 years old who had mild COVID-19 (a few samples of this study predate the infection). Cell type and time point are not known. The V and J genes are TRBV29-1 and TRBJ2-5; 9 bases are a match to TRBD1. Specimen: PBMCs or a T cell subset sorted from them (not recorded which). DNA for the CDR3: TGCAGCGTGAACAGGGGGCCAGGGACCCAGTACTTC. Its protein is CSVNRGPGTQYF.